What follows are 8 T cell receptor delta chains derived from one specimen sequenced in a study of gamma-delta T cells after stem cell transplantation. TCRdb ran CATT on the RT-PCR reads. The sample shows about 1,200 delta-chain clones, 1.5% to 2% of them seen only once. The sequenced sample was gamma-delta T cells. All receptors come from a human donor. It is not recorded whose cells these are; they may come from a transplant donor.

This clone came up a few times. The protein held in TCRdb is that of a much larger clone and does not match this DNA's translation at residue 16, likely because of a read error; the protein shown is translated from the DNA. V is TRDV3 and J is TRDJ3; 8 nucleotides align to TRDD3. Germline assignment: CDR1 TVYSNPD and CDR2 GDNSRS (reference sequence). This CDR3 comprises 22 residues. The CDR3 is CAFRDYPQTGGHRSWGTRQMFF. CDR3 sequence (DNA): TGTGCCTTTAGGGACTACCCTCAAACTGGGGGCCATCGCTCCTGGGGCACCCGACAGATGTTTTTC. Looking up the rest from reference TRDV3 and TRDJ3 gives the full variable domain: CDKVTQSSPDQTVASGSEVVLLCTYDTVYSNPDLFWYRIRPDYSFQFVFYGDNSRSEGADFTQGRFSVKHILTQKAFHLVISPVRTEDSATYYCAFRDYPQTGGHRSWGTRQMFFGTGIKLFVEP.

In this sample, this clone turned up a few times. A read error is the likely source, as a far larger clone sits one nucleotide away. Other nucleotide sequences from this sample produce the same CDR3. V gene TRDV1 combines with J gene TRDJ1; D may be TRDD2 or TRDD3 (5 bases each). Germline V gene data show CDR1 as TSWWSYY and CDR2 as QGS. The V and J ends lost 1 base and 4 bases respectively, with 34 bases between them. The CDR3 covers 22 residues. The CDR3, as DNA: TGTGCTCTTGGGGAACACCTACCGTCGCCCTACTGGAATATAGAAGCCCTCGATAAACTCATCTTT. As protein: CALGEHLPSPYWNIEALDKLIF.

On this clone: A far bigger clonotype differs at one base, so this is likely a read error. The J gene is TRDJ3, the V gene TRDV1; TRDD3 aligns across 10 bases. Germline V gene data show CDR1 as TSWWSYY and CDR2 as QGS. V shed 5 bases, J shed 0 bases, and the junction held 19 bases outside the gene matches. The CDR3 has 23 residues. The CDR3, as DNA: TGTGCTCTTGGGCTGGCTACTAGGACTGGGGGATCCATTTTCTCCTGGGACACCCGACAGATGTTTTTC. It yields the protein CALGLATRTGGSIFSWDTRQMFF.

With respect to this clone: Germline is not matched at one junction end, which may reflect a read error. The chain couples TRDV2 to TRDJ3; 12 nucleotides line up with TRDD3. Germline CDR1 and CDR2: GEAIGNYY and EKD. The length of the CDR3 is 23 residues. This CDR3 is CACDQSYWGIQDGGSWDTRQMFF. Written as DNA, the CDR3 is TGCGCCTGTGACCAATCGTACTGGGGGATACAAGACGGAGGCTCCTGGGACACCCGACAGATGTTTTTC.

This clone was counted a few times. The protein that TCRdb holds for this DNA derives from a much larger clone and differs from the translated DNA at residue 20, which likely indicates a read error; the protein shown here is translated from the DNA. V usage is TRDV3 and J usage is TRDJ3; the match to TRDD3 covers 8 bases. The CDR3 runs to 22 residues. Per the germline V gene, CDR1 is TVYSNPD and CDR2 is GDNSRS (reference sequence). The CDR3 sequence is CAFRDYPQTGGHRSWDTRQTFF. Here the CDR3 DNA reads TGTGCCTTTAGGGACTACCCTCAAACTGGGGGCCATCGCTCCTGGGACACCCGACAGACGTTTTTC. The full variable domain, completed using reference TRDV3 and TRDJ3, is CDKVTQSSPDQTVASGSEVVLLCTYDTVYSNPDLFWYRIRPDYSFQFVFYGDNSRSEGADFTQGRFSVKHILTQKAFHLVISPVRTEDSATYYCAFRDYPQTGGHRSWDTRQTFFGTGIKLFVEP.

Comment on this clone: The likely explanation is a read error, given a far larger clone one base away. The sample has other DNA sequences that encode this CDR3 too. The chain is built from TRDV1 and TRDJ1; the match to TRDD3 covers 8 bases. The V gene's germline CDR1 is TSWWSYY and CDR2 QGS. The CDR3 spans 17 residues. This chain's CDR3 is CALGEGTGGFHTDKLIF. The CDR3, as DNA: TGTGCTCTTGGGGAAGGTACTGGGGGCTTCCACACCGACAAACTCATCTTT.

Concerning this clone: The amino acid sequence in TCRdb belongs to a much larger clone and departs from this DNA's translation at residue 12, likely a sequencing read error; the sequence shown is translated from the DNA. CDR3: CALGEPPILGARTDKLIF. The CDR3 DNA sequence: TGTGCTCTTGGGGAACCTCCGATACTGGGGGCTCGCACCGATAAACTCATCTTT. This chain uses TRDV1 with TRDJ1, with 8 bases identical to TRDD3. The V and J ends lost 1 base and 1 base, in that order; junction bases with no gene match: 11. This CDR3 region has 18 residues. Germline CDR1 is TSWWSYY and CDR2 is QGS.

This clone was recorded a few times. The protein that TCRdb holds for this DNA derives from a much larger clone and differs from the translated DNA at residue 11, which likely indicates a read error; the protein shown here is translated from the DNA. This chain joins TRDV2 and TRDJ1, with 11 positions matching TRDD3. The CDR3 totals 16 residues. Germline CDR1 GEAIGNYY, CDR2 EKD. The junction had 8 bases not matched to a gene; V was cut back by 3 bases and J by 3 bases. CDR3 in amino acids: CACDFLLGDSADKLIF. For the CDR3, the DNA is TGTGCCTGTGACTTTCTACTGGGGGATAGCGCCGATAAACTCATCTTT.